These 8 T cell receptor beta chains were sequenced from one sample in a study of cytomegalovirus exposure and HLA in healthy donors. It was with 60 Vbeta and 13 Jbeta primers that the PCR ran. TCRdb's table, derived via immunoSEQ multiplex PCR, lists solely in-frame clones and lacks some. The repertoire holds fewer than 250,000 clones, with roughly 90% as singletons. The sample comprised PBMCs. The receptors derive from a boy younger than 10 in good health and CMV-seronegative.

The V and J genes are TRBV27 and TRBJ2-7; TRBD2 aligns across 8 bases. CDR3 length: 13 residues. Germline-derived CDR1 and CDR2 are MNHEY and SMNVEV (reference sequence). Trimming cost V 3 bases and J 3 bases; bases outside gene matches: 1. CDR3 amino acids: CASSLAGGYEQYF. As DNA, the CDR3 is TGTGCCAGCAGTTTGGCGGGGGGCTACGAGCAGTACTTC.

The rearrangement uses TRBV28 and TRBJ1-2, with 9 positions matching TRBD1. The J segment lost 4 bases and the V segment lost 5 bases, leaving 8 bases of the junction unmatched. CDR3 size: 15 residues. Per the germline V gene, CDR1 is MDHEN and CDR2 is SYDVKM. CDR3 loop: CASSLQGAGGYGYTF. As DNA, the CDR3 is TGTGCCAGCAGTCTACAGGGGGCTGGTGGCTATGGCTACACCTTC.

The chain joins TRBV6-5 to TRBJ1-1; D may be TRBD1 (5 bases). Germline V gives CDR1 MNHEY, CDR2 SVGAGI. This CDR3 spans 13 amino acids. V was cut by 6 bases and J by 5 bases, with 13 bases left in between. The CDR3 DNA reads as TGTGCCAGCAGAGATTGGGGGGGGACTGAAGCTTTCTTT. Translated: CASRDWGGTEAFF.

The J gene is TRBJ1-5, the V gene TRBV7-8; a weak D match, TRBD1 (5 bases). The CDR3 extends over 17 amino acids. Trimming pared 3 bases from V and 1 base from J, leaving 16 bases between. The germline gives CDR1 SGHVS, CDR2 FQNEAQ. For the CDR3, the DNA is TGTGCCAGCAGCTTTCTAAGGGGTACGGCCAGCAATCAGCCCCAGCATTTT. Amino acid sequence: CASSFLRGTASNQPQHF.

The V call is TRBV10-3, the J call TRBJ1-1, with D possibly matching TRBD1 (6 bases). The length of the CDR3 is 13 residues. V was pared by 4 bases and J by 1 base, with 7 bases between. The V gene's germline CDR1 is ENHRY and CDR2 SYGVKD. CDR3 DNA sequence: TGTGCCATCAGTGCAGGGGCGAACACTGAAGCTTTCTTT. Encoded protein: CAISAGANTEAFF.

This clone was counted a single time. V and J are TRBV7-3 and TRBJ1-2, with 7 bases that match TRBD1. Trimming took 5 bases from V and 8 from J; bases not matched to a gene: 8. The CDR3 has 13 residues. Looked up from germline, CDR1 is SGHTA and CDR2 is FQGTGA. The CDR3 reads CASSPGTDRGYTF. Written as DNA, the CDR3 is TGTGCCAGCAGCCCCGGGACAGACCGGGGCTACACCTTC.

The V and J genes are TRBV14 and TRBJ2-1; the match to TRBD2 covers 12 bases. V lost 6 bases and J lost 4; bases outside the gene matches: 4. CDR3 length equals 15 residues. From germline, CDR1 is SGHDN and CDR2 FVKESK. Written as DNA, the CDR3 is TGTGCCAGCAGGCTAGCGGGAGGGATATACAATGAGCAGTTCTTC. Protein: CASRLAGGIYNEQFF. Full variable domain (remainder filled in from reference TRBV14 and TRBJ2-1): EAGVTQFPSHSVIEKGQTVTLRCDPISGHDNLYWYRRVMGKEIKFLLHFVKESKQDESGMPNNRFLAERTGGTYSTLKVQPAELEDSGVYFCASRLAGGIYNEQFFGPGTRLTVL.

This sequence joins TRBV19 and TRBJ2-3, with 8 bases that match TRBD2. This CDR3 contains 17 residues. The trim removed 3 bases at V and 8 bases at J, leaving 16 bases unmatched. CDR1 is LNHDA and CDR2 is SQIVND in the germline V gene (reference sequence). The DNA for the CDR3 is TGTGCCAGTAGTATCCACCAGGGGAGCGGGGGAGGGAGTACGCAGTATTTT. Protein sequence: CASSIHQGSGGGSTQYF.